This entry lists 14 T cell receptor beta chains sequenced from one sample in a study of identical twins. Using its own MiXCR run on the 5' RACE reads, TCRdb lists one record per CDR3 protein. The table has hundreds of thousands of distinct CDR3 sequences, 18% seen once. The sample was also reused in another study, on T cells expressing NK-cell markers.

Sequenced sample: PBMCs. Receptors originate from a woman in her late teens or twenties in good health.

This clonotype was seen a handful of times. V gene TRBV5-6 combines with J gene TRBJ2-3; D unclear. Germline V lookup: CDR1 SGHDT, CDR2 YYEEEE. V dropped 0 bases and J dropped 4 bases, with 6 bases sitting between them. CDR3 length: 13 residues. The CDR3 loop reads CASSLVAPDTQYF. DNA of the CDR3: TGTGCCAGCAGCTTGGTAGCCCCAGATACGCAGTATTTT. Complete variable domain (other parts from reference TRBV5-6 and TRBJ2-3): DAGVTQSPTHLIKTRGQQVTLRCSPKSGHDTVSWYQQALGQGPQFIFQYYEEEERQRGNFPDRFSGHQFPNYSSELNVNALLLGDSALYLCASSLVAPDTQYFGPGTRLTVL.

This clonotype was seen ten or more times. In DNA, the CDR3 is TGCGCCAGCAGTGAGTATGGAGGGACCTACGAGCAGTACTTC. Amino acid sequence: CASSEYGGTYEQYF. V usage is TRBV10-2 and J usage is TRBJ2-7; D is possibly TRBD2 (6 bases). The CDR3 totals 14 residues. Germline V gives CDR1 WSHSY, CDR2 SAAADI. V was trimmed by 1 base and J by 2 bases, leaving 9 bases between them.

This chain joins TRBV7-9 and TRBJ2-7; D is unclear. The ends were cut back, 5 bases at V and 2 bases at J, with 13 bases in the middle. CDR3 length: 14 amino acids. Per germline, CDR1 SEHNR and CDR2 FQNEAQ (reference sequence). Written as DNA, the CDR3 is TGTGCCAGCAGCCCCCCCGATATTCCCTACGAGCAGTACTTC. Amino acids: CASSPPDIPYEQYF.

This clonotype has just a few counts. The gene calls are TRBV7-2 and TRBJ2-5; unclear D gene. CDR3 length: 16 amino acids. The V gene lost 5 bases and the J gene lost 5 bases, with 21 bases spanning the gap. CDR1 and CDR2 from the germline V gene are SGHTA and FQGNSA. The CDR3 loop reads CASSPGRAAGSETQYF. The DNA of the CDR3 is TGTGCCAGCAGCCCAGGACGGGCCGCCGGCTCGGAGACCCAGTACTTC.

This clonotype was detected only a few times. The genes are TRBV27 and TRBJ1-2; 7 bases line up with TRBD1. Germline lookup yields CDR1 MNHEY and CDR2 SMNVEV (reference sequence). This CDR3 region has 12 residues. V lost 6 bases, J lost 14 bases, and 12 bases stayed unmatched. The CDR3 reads CASRDLDRPLTF. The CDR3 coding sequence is TGTGCCAGCAGGGACCTGGACAGGCCCTTAACCTTC.

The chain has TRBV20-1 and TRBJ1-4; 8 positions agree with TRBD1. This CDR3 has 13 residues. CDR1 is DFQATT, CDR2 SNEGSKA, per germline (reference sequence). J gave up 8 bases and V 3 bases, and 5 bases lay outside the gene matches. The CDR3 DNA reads TGCAGTGCTAGGGACACAGGGGGAGAAAAACTGTTTTTT. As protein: CSARDTGGEKLFF.

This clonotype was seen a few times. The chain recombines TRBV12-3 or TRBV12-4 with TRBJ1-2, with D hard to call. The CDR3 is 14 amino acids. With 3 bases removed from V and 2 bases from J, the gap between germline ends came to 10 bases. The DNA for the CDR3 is TGTGCCAGCAGTTTCGCCACTACCAACTATGGCTACACCTTC. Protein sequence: CASSFATTNYGYTF.

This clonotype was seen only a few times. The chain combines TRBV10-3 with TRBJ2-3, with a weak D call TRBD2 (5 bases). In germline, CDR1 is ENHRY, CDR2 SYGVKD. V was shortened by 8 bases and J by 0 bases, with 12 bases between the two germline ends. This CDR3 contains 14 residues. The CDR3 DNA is TGTGCCATCTCGCAGCGGCTAAGCACAGATACGCAGTATTTT. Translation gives CAISQRLSTDTQYF.

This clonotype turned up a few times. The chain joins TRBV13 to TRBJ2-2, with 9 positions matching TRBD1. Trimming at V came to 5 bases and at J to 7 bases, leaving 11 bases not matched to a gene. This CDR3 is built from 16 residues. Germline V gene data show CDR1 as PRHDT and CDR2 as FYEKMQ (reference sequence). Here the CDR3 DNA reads TGTGCCAGCAGCGCGTCCGGGACAGGGTTTGTCGGGGAGCTGTTTTTT. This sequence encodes CASSASGTGFVGELFF.

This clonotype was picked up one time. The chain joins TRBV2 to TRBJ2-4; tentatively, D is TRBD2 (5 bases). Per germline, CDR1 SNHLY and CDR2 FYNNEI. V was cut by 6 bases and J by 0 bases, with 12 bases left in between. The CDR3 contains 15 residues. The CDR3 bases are TGTGCCAGCAGATCGGGTGGACTAGCCAAAAACATTCAGTACTTC. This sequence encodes CASRSGGLAKNIQYF.

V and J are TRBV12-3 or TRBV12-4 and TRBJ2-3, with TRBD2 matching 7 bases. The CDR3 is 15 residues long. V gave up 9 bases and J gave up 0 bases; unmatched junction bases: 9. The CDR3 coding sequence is TGTGCCAGTATAGCGGGCCCCTCTAGCACAGATACGCAGTATTTT. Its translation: CASIAGPSSTDTQYF.

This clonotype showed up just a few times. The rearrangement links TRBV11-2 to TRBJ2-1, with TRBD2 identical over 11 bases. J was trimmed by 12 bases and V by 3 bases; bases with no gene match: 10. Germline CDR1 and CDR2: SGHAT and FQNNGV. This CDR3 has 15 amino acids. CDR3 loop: CASSFLLAGALGQFF. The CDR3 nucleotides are TGTGCCAGCAGCTTCCTACTAGCGGGAGCCCTCGGGCAGTTCTTC.

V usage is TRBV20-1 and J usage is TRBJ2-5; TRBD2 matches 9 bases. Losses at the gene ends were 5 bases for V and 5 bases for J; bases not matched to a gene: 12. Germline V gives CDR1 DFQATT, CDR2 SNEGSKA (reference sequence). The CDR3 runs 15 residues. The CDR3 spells CSAALLAGAVETQYF. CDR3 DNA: TGCAGTGCTGCCCTCTTAGCGGGAGCCGTGGAGACCCAGTACTTC.

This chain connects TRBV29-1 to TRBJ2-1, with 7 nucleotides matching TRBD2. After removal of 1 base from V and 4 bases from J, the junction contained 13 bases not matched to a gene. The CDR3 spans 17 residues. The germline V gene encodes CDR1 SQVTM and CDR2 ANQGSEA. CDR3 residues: CSVEGGPTSSTYNEQFF. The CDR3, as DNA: TGCAGCGTTGAAGGAGGGCCGACTAGCTCAACATACAATGAGCAGTTCTTC.